These 25 T cell receptor beta chains were sequenced from one sample in a study of blood T cell repertoires in COVID-19. Data came from immunoSEQ multiplex PCR; TCRdb stores just in-frame clones and leaves some out. Of 200,000 to 300,000 clones in the sample, around 87% were seen once. The material sequenced was peripheral blood. The receptors derive from a woman between 50 and 59 years old with acute or convalescent COVID-19.

The chain carries TRBV5-4 and TRBJ2-5; TRBD1 matches at 7 bases. The CDR3 sequence is 15 residues long. V was clipped by 6 bases and J by 5 bases; unmatched bases: 13. The germline V gene has CDR1 SGHNT and CDR2 YYREEE (reference sequence). DNA for the CDR3: TGTGCCAGCAACAGGAACAGGGGCGCAGGGGAGACCCAGTACTTC. Translated, it gives CASNRNRGAGETQYF.

The chain is built from TRBV5-5 and TRBJ1-5; 7 bases are shared with TRBD1. The CDR3 has 16 residues. Germline assignment: CDR1 SGHKS and CDR2 YYEKEE (reference sequence). With 0 bases clipped from V and 9 bases from J, the junction kept 12 bases outside the gene matches. CDR3 sequence reads: CASSLVTGTAEGPQHF. The CDR3 DNA reads as TGTGCCAGCAGCTTGGTTACCGGGACAGCGGAGGGGCCCCAGCATTTT.

The chain links TRBV6-5 to TRBJ2-7; 9 nucleotides line up with TRBD1. The CDR3 spans 14 residues. The germline V gene encodes CDR1 MNHEY and CDR2 SVGAGI. The junction had 8 bases not matched to a gene; V was cut back by 8 bases and J by 3 bases. As DNA, the CDR3 is TGTGCCAGCGGACAACCGGGACAGGGCTACGAGCAGTACTTC. It translates to CASGQPGQGYEQYF.

The J gene is TRBJ1-2, the V gene TRBV19; 7 bases are a match to TRBD1. Trimming removed 4 bases from V and 2 bases from J; junction bases left unmatched: 13. Per germline, CDR1 LNHDA and CDR2 SQIVND (reference sequence). The CDR3 is made up of 17 amino acids. CDR3 in DNA: TGTGCCAGTAGTACCCCGCCCCCGGGACAGACAAACTATGGCTACACCTTC. Protein: CASSTPPPGQTNYGYTF.

This clone showed up just a few times. This chain links TRBV5-6 with TRBJ1-1; D not resolved. Germline V lookup: CDR1 SGHDT, CDR2 YYEEEE. The germline V and J ends were trimmed by 4 bases and 5 bases, with 27 bases remaining between them. The CDR3 loop spans 18 amino acids. The CDR3 coding sequence is TGTGCCAGCAGCCACAAGACAACAGAACTTCAAAGAGGGACTGAAGCTTTCTTT. Its translation is CASSHKTTELQRGTEAFF.

The chain has TRBV11-2 and TRBJ2-3; 7 bases map to TRBD2. The CDR3 is made up of 17 amino acids. V shed 3 bases, J shed 0 bases, and the junction held 9 bases outside the gene matches. The germline CDR1 and CDR2 sequences are SGHAT and FQNNGV. The CDR3 spells CASSFLAAALSTDTQYF. The CDR3 DNA reads as TGTGCCAGCAGCTTCCTAGCGGCTGCACTTAGCACAGATACGCAGTATTTT.

This sequence joins TRBV18 and TRBJ1-3; D remains ambiguous. CDR1 KGHSH and CDR2 LQKENI come from the germline V gene. The CDR3 is made up of 12 amino acids. V was pared by 6 bases and J by 8 bases, with 11 bases between. CDR3 DNA sequence: TGTGCCAGCTCCATGAGGGCGGACACCATATATTTT. Residues: CASSMRADTIYF.

J is TRBJ1-1 and V is TRBV5-1; D uncertain. There are 13 residues in the CDR3. V shed 3 bases and J shed 2 bases, with 8 bases lying between them. Germline assignment: CDR1 SGHRS and CDR2 YFSETQ. The CDR3 bases are TGCGCCAGCAGCTCTCTATTTAACACTGAAGCTTTCTTT. Translation gives CASSSLFNTEAFF.

This clone has only one observation. V is TRBV14 and J is TRBJ2-2; no definite D call. Trimming took 1 base from V and 2 from J, leaving 11 bases between them. The CDR3 sequence is 16 residues long. Per the germline V gene, CDR1 is SGHDN and CDR2 is FVKESK. The CDR3 is CASSQGEHYNTGELFF. The CDR3 DNA sequence: TGTGCCAGCAGCCAAGGTGAGCACTACAACACCGGGGAGCTGTTTTTT.

The V and J genes are TRBV15 and TRBJ1-2, with D perhaps TRBD1 (5 bases). Trimming left V 0 bases short and J 6 bases short, with 17 bases between. Per the germline V gene, CDR1 is LNHNV and CDR2 is YYDKDF (reference sequence). This CDR3 has 16 amino acids. CDR3 residues: CATSRDNPRVSDGYTF. CDR3 nucleotide sequence: TGTGCCACCAGCAGAGATAATCCCAGGGTTTCGGATGGCTACACCTTC. The whole variable domain, filled in from reference TRBV15 and TRBJ1-2, reads DAMVIQNPRYQVTQFGKPVTLSCSQTLNHNVMYWYQQKSSQAPKLLFHYYDKDFNNEADTPDNFQSRRPNTSFCFLDIRSPGLGDTAMYLCATSRDNPRVSDGYTFGSGTRLTVV.

This chain uses TRBV7-3 with TRBJ2-2; no definite D call. Deletions cut 5 bases from V and 2 bases from J, with 6 bases between. There are 13 residues in the CDR3. Germline V gives CDR1 SGHTA, CDR2 FQGTGA. CDR3 residues: CASSPTNTGELFF. For the CDR3, the DNA is TGTGCCAGCAGCCCAACTAACACCGGGGAGCTGTTTTTT.

This chain joins TRBV6-1 and TRBJ1-2, with 7 bases lining up with TRBD1. CDR1 is MNHNS, CDR2 SASEGT, per germline. V dropped 1 base and J dropped 4; count of bases not matched to a gene: 6. This CDR3 is built from 15 residues. For the CDR3, the DNA is TGTGCCAGCAGTGAAGTAAGGACAGGACCCTATGGCTACACCTTC. Residues: CASSEVRTGPYGYTF.

The chain uses TRBV5-1 and TRBJ1-1; D is unresolved. This CDR3 is 15 amino acids long. CDR1 SGHRS and CDR2 YFSETQ come from the germline V gene. V lost 0 bases and J 1 base, leaving 10 bases between the germline ends. The CDR3 DNA sequence: TGCGCCAGCAGCTTGGGTGTGGGCAGGAACACTGAAGCTTTCTTT. This encodes CASSLGVGRNTEAFF.

V usage is TRBV7-6 and J usage is TRBJ1-6; D is perhaps TRBD1 (5 bases). The CDR3 is 15 residues long. V lost 3 bases to trimming and J lost 7 bases, with 13 bases between them. CDR1 is SGHVS, CDR2 FNYEAQ, per germline. The CDR3: CASSLSGGGNSPLHF. DNA for the CDR3: TGTGCCAGCAGCTTGAGTGGGGGAGGAAATTCACCCCTCCACTTT.

The chain is built from TRBV5-1 and TRBJ2-6, with D possibly TRBD2 on 6 matching bases. CDR1 and CDR2 from the germline V gene are SGHRS and YFSETQ. The CDR3 runs 15 residues. V gave up 5 bases and J gave up 0 bases, with 9 bases separating them. The CDR3 reads CASRRGNSGANVLTF. CDR3 DNA sequence: TGCGCCAGCAGGCGGGGTAACTCTGGGGCCAACGTCCTGACTTTC.

The chain uses TRBV4-2 and TRBJ2-7; TRBD2 agrees at 7 bases. This CDR3 has 15 residues. Germline CDR1 and CDR2: LGHNA and YNFKEQ. V shed 2 bases, J shed 3 bases, and the junction held 7 bases outside the gene matches. CDR3 sequence (DNA): TGTGCCAGCAGCCAACAATTCGGCGGGAGCTACGAGCAGTACTTC. Translated, it gives CASSQQFGGSYEQYF.

The chain combines TRBV5-1 with TRBJ1-1; 9 bases are shared with TRBD1. This CDR3 has 14 amino acids. Germline CDR1 is SGHRS and CDR2 is YFSETQ. V shed 4 bases, J shed 4 bases, and the junction held 5 bases outside the gene matches. The CDR3 DNA sequence: TGCGCCAGCAGCGCCGGACAGGGGAGCACTGAAGCTTTCTTT. This translates into CASSAGQGSTEAFF.

The V gene is TRBV14, the J gene TRBJ2-2, with unresolved D. The V gene lost 0 bases and the J gene lost 2 bases, with 4 bases spanning the gap. The CDR3 length is 14 residues. Germline V CDR1 and CDR2: SGHDN, FVKESK. CDR3 in DNA: TGTGCCAGCAGCCAAGACCCAAACACCGGGGAGCTGTTTTTT. Amino acids: CASSQDPNTGELFF.

The sample holds a few counts of this clone. The chain carries TRBV20-1 and TRBJ2-7, with TRBD2 identical over 7 bases. The CDR3 runs to 11 residues. Germline CDR1 and CDR2: DFQATT and SNEGSKA (reference sequence). The J segment lost 3 bases and the V segment lost 7 bases, leaving 3 bases of the junction unmatched. CDR3 coding DNA: TGCAGTGTCAGCGGGAACTACGAGCAGTACTTC. Its protein product is CSVSGNYEQYF.

This CDR3 is CASLAGQGYGYTF. DNA of the CDR3: TGTGCCAGCTTAGCGGGACAGGGCTATGGCTACACCTTC. V gene TRBV18 combines with J gene TRBJ1-2, with 9 bases that match TRBD1. J lost 4 bases, V lost 7 bases, and 4 bases had no gene match. Germline CDR1 and CDR2: KGHSH and LQKENI. The CDR3 loop spans 13 amino acids.

The CDR3 coding sequence is TGTGCCAGCAGCCCCTTCGGAGAGGGAAGGACTGAAGCTTTCTTT. Translating gives CASSPFGEGRTEAFF. The chain joins TRBV6-2 or TRBV6-3 to TRBJ1-1; D uncertain. Germline CDR1 and CDR2: MNHEY and SVGEGT. Trimming left V 6 bases short and J 5 bases short, with 19 bases between. CDR3 length: 15 residues.

The chain joins TRBV24-1 to TRBJ1-2; no firm D call. V shed 1 base and J shed 8 bases, with 13 bases lying between them. Germline assignment: CDR1 KGHDR and CDR2 SFDVKD. CDR3 length: 14 amino acids. CDR3 region: CATSDFPAVEGYTF. DNA for the CDR3: TGTGCCACCAGTGATTTCCCCGCGGTTGAGGGCTACACCTTC.

The V gene is TRBV6-5, the J gene TRBJ2-1, with 12 bases aligning to TRBD2. There are 15 residues in the CDR3. Trimming cost V 6 bases and J 8 bases; bases outside gene matches: 8. Per the germline V gene, CDR1 is MNHEY and CDR2 is SVGAGI. This CDR3 reads CASRSGTSGLYEQFF. CDR3 DNA sequence: TGTGCCAGCAGGTCCGGGACTAGCGGGTTATATGAGCAGTTCTTC.

V is TRBV21-1 and J is TRBJ2-5; no check of the table's D call, TRBD1, against the DNA was made. TRBV21-1 is a pseudogene. This CDR3 contains 15 residues. CDR3 DNA sequence: TGTGCCAGCAGCGAGGGACAGGGGTCGGAGGAGACCCAGTACTTC. This sequence encodes CASSEGQGSEETQYF.

This clone has only one observation. In DNA, the CDR3 is TGCGCCAGCAGCAACACAGGGGGCCTGGAGACCCAGTACTTC. Protein product: CASSNTGGLETQYF. The chain has TRBV5-1 and TRBJ2-5, with 9 bases fitting TRBD1. The CDR3 covers 14 residues. The J segment lost 5 bases and the V segment lost 4 bases, leaving 6 bases of the junction unmatched. Germline V gene data show CDR1 as SGHRS and CDR2 as YFSETQ.